The text below deals with one T cell receptor (beta chain). Its antigen is unknown. The input lacks base qualities; no much larger clone sits a single base away. The immunoSEQ Assay, a bias-controlled multiplex PCR, was used to amplify TCRbeta CDR3 regions from genomic DNA. Per the authors' processing: Nucleated cell counts per sample were estimated from amplification of reference gene primers within the assay. To quantify the absolute abundance of each unique TCRbeta CDR3 rearrangement, sequence reads were collapsed and filtered. Productive Simpson clonality was computed per sample as the square root of Simpson's diversity index over productive rearrangements. TCRdb stores this immuneACCESS table with in-frame sequences only. Part of the clones is absent; in the studies checked, under half of the shortfall reflects unresolved V genes, and no reason is known for the rest. V and J calls and clone size are as listed in that table; D and trimming were resolved from the DNA. A total of 350,000 or so clones appear in this sample, more than 85% of them only once. The ten largest clones capture around 18% of the sample.

The sample is drawn from a study of blood T cell repertoires in COVID-19 (TCRdb year 2020). Describing the broader study: The collaborator samples originated in the United States, Italy and Spain and spanned the acute and convalescent phases of COVID-19. The dataset comprised deeply sampled blood TCRbeta repertoires from subjects exposed to, actively infected with, or recovered from COVID-19. Samples came from the ongoing ImmuneRACE study (first 160 participants) plus 1,254 subjects from 6 global collaborators. Where available, HLA class I and class II types were obtained from metadata supplied by the sample provider rather than from assay-based typing. The repertoires were released in a freely available public database meant as a resource for research on the immune response to SARS-CoV-2. Sample metadata almost always included a de-identified subject ID, COVID-19 status, age in years and sex. The material from the prospective study consisted of cDNA or gDNA derived from T cells, B-cell-depleted T cells, or PBMCs.

Here is what the overall study found, with its caveats: How much clinical and demographic metadata was included differed by source and by participant, and the metadata was provided uncurated.

Enrolling through a virtual design, the prospective study's participants ranged in age from about 18 to 89 years and lived across some 23 United States geographic areas. Cohort assignment in the prospective study relied on participant-reported clinical history from a screening survey and a study questionnaire. Recovered participants in ImmuneRACE Cohort 3 were defined by two consecutive negative NP/OP PCR tests, clearance by a healthcare professional, or resolution of symptoms. Mobile phlebotomists in the prospective study collected whole blood, serum and a nasopharyngeal or oropharyngeal swab from every participant. Over an approximately 2-month period, participants in the prospective study had the option of providing additional blood draws and questionnaires. Prospective study blood samples were shipped either frozen or at room temperature before DNA extraction. From its cysteine to its phenylalanine, the CDR3 spans 17 amino acids. Solely the CDR3 DNA is kept, with 51 bases framed from the first base. V is cut by 0 bases and J by 4 bases, and the space between the germline ends is 18 bases. For CDR1 and CDR2, the germline V gene lists LGHNA and YSLEER.

The receptor was derived from a woman in her twenties or thirties who had recovered from COVID-19. The sequenced material came from PBMCs or T cells enriched from blood (not recorded which). In this chain, TRBV4-3 is recombined with TRBJ1-1; no D gene is confidently identified. The CDR3 region: CASSQEISPTYGTEAFF. The sequenced DNA: TGCGCCAGCAGCCAAGAGATATCCCCGACATACGGCACTGAAGCTTTCTTT.